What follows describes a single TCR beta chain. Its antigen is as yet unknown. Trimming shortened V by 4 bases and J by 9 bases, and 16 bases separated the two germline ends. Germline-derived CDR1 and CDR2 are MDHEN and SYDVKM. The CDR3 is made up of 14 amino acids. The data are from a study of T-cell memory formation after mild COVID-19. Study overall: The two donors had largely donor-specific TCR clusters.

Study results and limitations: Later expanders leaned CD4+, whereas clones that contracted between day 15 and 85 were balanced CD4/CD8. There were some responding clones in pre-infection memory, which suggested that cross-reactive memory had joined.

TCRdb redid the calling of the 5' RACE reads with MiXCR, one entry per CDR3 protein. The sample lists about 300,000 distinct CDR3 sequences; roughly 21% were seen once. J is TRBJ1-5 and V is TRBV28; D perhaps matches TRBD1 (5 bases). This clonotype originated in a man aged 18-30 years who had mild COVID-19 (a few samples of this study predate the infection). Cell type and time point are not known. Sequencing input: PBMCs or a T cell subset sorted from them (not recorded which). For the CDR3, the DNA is TGTGCCAGCAGTTGGGGACGCTGGGTGGCGCCCCAGCATTTT. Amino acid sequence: CASSWGRWVAPQHF.